These 4 T cell receptor beta chains were all obtained from the same sample, sequenced in a study of Ad26.COV2.S vaccination and SARS-CoV-2 variants. Treatment of the sample: some 20 received Ad26.COV2.S at low or high dose, single or two shots; 5 received placebo; per-sample allocation not given. Sampling took place 63 days after the first vaccine or placebo injection. Libraries were prepared by immunoSEQ multiplex PCR; TCRdb keeps only in-frame clonotypes and omits some of them. This sample yields 200,000 to 300,000 clones, of which roughly 88% are seen a single time; around 11% belongs to the top ten. Material: peripheral blood, obtained in a trial of Ad26.COV2.S vaccine versus placebo. These receptor sequences come from a person aged 18-65 years who received the Ad26.COV2.S COVID-19 vaccine or a placebo.

The chain combines TRBV7-2 with TRBJ1-1; perhaps TRBD1 as D (6 bases). This CDR3 is built from 15 residues. The germline gives CDR1 SGHTA, CDR2 FQGNSA. The V and J ends lost 6 bases and 6 bases respectively, with 20 bases between them. The DNA of the CDR3 is TGTGCCAGCAGGCGAACCATAGGGGGTTCGGCTGAAGCTTTCTTT. Translation gives CASRRTIGGSAEAFF. Based on the CDR3 plus reference TRBV7-2 and TRBJ1-1, the full variable domain is GAGVSQSPSNKVTEKGKDVELRCDPISGHTALYWYRQSLGQGLEFLIYFQGNSAPDKSGLPSDRFSAERTGGSVSTLTIQRTQQEDSAVYLCASRRTIGGSAEAFFGQGTRLTVV.

Written as DNA, the CDR3 is TGTGCCAGCAGCCTAGATCCGGGACTAGGGTACGAGCAGTACTTC. It specifies CASSLDPGLGYEQYF. The chain couples TRBV7-2 to TRBJ2-7; 8 nucleotides match TRBD2. Unmatched junction bases numbered 10, after V lost 5 bases and J lost 4 bases. The CDR3 contains 15 residues. Germline V lookup: CDR1 SGHTA, CDR2 FQGNSA.

V and J are TRBV12-3 or TRBV12-4 and TRBJ1-4; D not resolved. This CDR3 comprises 13 residues. With 2 bases removed from V and 5 bases from J, the gap between germline ends came to 6 bases. The CDR3 coding sequence is TGTGCCAGCAGTTTAAATCTAAATGAAAAACTGTTTTTT. Translating gives CASSLNLNEKLFF.

The V gene is TRBV29-1, the J gene TRBJ1-1; D unresolved. The CDR3 extends over 14 amino acids. Trimming cost V 3 bases and J 1 base, with 12 bases left between them. Germline V CDR1 and CDR2: SQVTM, ANQGSEA. CDR3 coding DNA: TGCAGCGTTGAGAGGTGGCAGACGAACACTGAAGCTTTCTTT. Its protein product is CSVERWQTNTEAFF.